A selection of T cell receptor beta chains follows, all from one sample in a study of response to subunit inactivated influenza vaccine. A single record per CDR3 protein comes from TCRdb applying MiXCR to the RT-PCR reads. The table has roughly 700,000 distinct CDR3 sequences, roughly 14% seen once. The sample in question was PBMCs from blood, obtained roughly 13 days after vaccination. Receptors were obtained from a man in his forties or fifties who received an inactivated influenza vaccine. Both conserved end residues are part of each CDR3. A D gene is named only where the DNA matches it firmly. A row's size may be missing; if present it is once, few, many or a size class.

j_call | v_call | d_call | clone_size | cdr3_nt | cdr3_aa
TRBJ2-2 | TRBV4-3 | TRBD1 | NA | TGCGCCAGCAGCCGCGGGGACAGGGCGAGCGGGGAGCTGTTTTTT | CASSRGDRASGELFF
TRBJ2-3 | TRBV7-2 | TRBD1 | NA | TGTGCCAGCAGCCCCCTGGACAGGAGGATAGATACGCAGTATTTT | CASSPLDRRIDTQYF
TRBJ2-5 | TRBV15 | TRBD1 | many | TGTGCCACCAGCAGAGGGACAGGGTGGCCCCAGTACTTC | CATSRGTGWPQYF
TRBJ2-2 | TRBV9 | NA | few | TGTGCCAGCAGCGCCGGCGGCGGGCTGAACACCGGGGAGCTGTTTTTT | CASSAGGGLNTGELFF
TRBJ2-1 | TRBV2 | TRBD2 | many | TGTGCCAGCAGCTGGGAGGCAGCGGGAGGTGTTAGAAATGAGCAGTTCTTC | CASSWEAAGGVRNEQFF
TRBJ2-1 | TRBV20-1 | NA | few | TGCAGTGCAAGAGACGTGTACAGTCCCAAAGGGTCCTACAATGAGCAGTTCTTC | CSARDVYSPKGSYNEQFF
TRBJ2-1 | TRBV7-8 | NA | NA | TGTGCCAGCAGCATAAGGACAGAATACAATGAGCAGTTCTTC | CASSIRTEYNEQFF
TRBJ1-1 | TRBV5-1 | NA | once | TGCGCCAGCAGCACCCGGTCCCATCAGGACACTGAAGCTTTCTTT | CASSTRSHQDTEAFF
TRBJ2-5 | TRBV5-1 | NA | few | TGCGCCAGCAGCTTGCAGGGCTCCTACCAAGAGACCCAGTACTTC | CASSLQGSYQETQYF
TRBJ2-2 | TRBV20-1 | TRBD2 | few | TGCAGTGCTAGGGAGGGAGGGTCGAACACCGGGGAGCTGTTTTTT | CSAREGGSNTGELFF
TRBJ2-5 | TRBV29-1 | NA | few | TGCAGCGTTGAAAGGCAGAACCAAGAGACCCAGTACTTC | CSVERQNQETQYF
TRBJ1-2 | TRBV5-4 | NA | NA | TGTGCCAGCAGCTTGGGACAGCGAAACTATGGCTACACCTTC | CASSLGQRNYGYTF
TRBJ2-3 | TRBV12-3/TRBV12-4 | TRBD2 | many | TGTGCCAGCAGCCTGGGGACTAGCGGGGCAGATACGCAGTATTTT | CASSLGTSGADTQYF
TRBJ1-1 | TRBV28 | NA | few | TGTGCCAGCAGTTCCGCCCCAGGGTACGGGAACACTGAAGCTTTCTTT | CASSSAPGYGNTEAFF
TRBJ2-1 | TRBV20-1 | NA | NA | TGCAGTGCAGGGGTACGTGAGCAGTTCTTC | CSAGVREQFF
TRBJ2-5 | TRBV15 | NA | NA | TGTGCCACCAGCAGACCGGACAGTCGGGAGACCCAGTACTTC | CATSRPDSRETQYF
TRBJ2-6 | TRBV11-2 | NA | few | TGTGCCAGCAGCTTAAGTCAGATGGTTGTGGGCTCTGGGGCCAACGTCCTGACTTTC | CASSLSQMVVGSGANVLTF
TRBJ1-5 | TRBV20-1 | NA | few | TGCAGTGCCCCGGGGCAGGGACGGCCCCAGCATTTT | CSAPGQGRPQHF
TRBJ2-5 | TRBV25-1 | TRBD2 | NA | TGTGCCAGCAGGGGGGGGATGGGGTCCCGAGAGACCCAGTACTTC | CASRGGMGSRETQYF
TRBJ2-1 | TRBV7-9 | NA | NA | TGTGCCAGCACCGCACTAGCCGATGAGCAGTTCTTC | CASTALADEQFF
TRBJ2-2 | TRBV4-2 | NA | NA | TGTGCCAGCAGCCAAGATGTTGGGGCGAACACCGGGGAGCTGTTTTTT | CASSQDVGANTGELFF
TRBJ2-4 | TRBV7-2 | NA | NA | TGTGCCAGCAGCTTAGAGTTGGGGGGAAGGTACTTC | CASSLELGGRYF
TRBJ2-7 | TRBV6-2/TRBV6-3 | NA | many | TGTGCCAGCAGTTACTTTAACGAGCAGTACTTC | CASSYFNEQYF
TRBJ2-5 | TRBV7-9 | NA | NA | TGTGCCAGCAGCTACGGGGCCACATGGGAGACCCAGTACTTC | CASSYGATWETQYF
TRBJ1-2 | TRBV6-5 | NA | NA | TGTGCCAGCAGTGACGGGACTAACTATGGCTACACCTTC | CASSDGTNYGYTF
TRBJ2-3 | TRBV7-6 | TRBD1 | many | TGTGCCAGCAGCTTAGCCCTGACAGGGGGTACGCAGTATTTT | CASSLALTGGTQYF
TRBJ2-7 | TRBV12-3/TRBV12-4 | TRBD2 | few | TGTGCCACCGGCAGGGCGGGGGTCGAGCAGTACTTC | CATGRAGVEQYF
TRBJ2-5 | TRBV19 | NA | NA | TGTGCCAGTAGAGAGCGGGTTTTGGCCCAGTACTTC | CASRERVLAQYF
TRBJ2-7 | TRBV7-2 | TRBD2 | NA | TGTGCCAGCAGCTTAGGGGGGACTACCTCTTCCGAGCAGTACTTC | CASSLGGTTSSEQYF
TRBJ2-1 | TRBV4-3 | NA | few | TGCGCCAGCAGCCACCGCCGGTCTTACGATGAGCAGTTCTTC | CASSHRRSYDEQFF
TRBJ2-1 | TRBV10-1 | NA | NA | TGCGCCAGCAGTGCATTCGGCAATGAGCAGTTCTTC | CASSAFGNEQFF
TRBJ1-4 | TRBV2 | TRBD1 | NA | TGTGCCAGCAGTCGACAGGGTTATAATGAAAAACTGTTTTTT | CASSRQGYNEKLFF
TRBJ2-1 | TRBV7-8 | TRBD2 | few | TGTGCCAGCAGCTTACTCCGGGTAGCGGGACAAAAACACAATGAGCAGTTCTTC | CASSLLRVAGQKHNEQFF
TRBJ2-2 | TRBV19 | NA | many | TGTGCCAGTAGTCCCGCAGGGAGAGGCACCGGGGAGCTGTTTTTT | CASSPAGRGTGELFF
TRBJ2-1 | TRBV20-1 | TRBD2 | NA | TGCAGTGCCCAAGGACTAGCGGGGGACAATGAGCAGTTCTTC | CSAQGLAGDNEQFF
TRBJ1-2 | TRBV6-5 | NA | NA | TGTGCCAGCAACTTACTCCCGGCTGGGCCTAACTATGGCTACACCTTC | CASNLLPAGPNYGYTF
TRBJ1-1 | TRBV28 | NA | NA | TGTGCCACCAGAGCGGTCGAGGGGGGCACTGAAGCTTTCTTT | CATRAVEGGTEAFF
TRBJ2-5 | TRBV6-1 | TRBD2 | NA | TGTGCCAGCAGACGGGGACTAGCGGGAGTTGAGACCCAGTACTTC | CASRRGLAGVETQYF
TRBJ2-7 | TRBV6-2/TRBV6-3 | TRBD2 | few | TGTGCCAGCGGGACTAGCGGCAGCAAATCCTACGAGCAGTACTTC | CASGTSGSKSYEQYF
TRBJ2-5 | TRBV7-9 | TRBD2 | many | TGTGCCAGCAGCTTAGGACTAGCTCAAGAGACCCAGTACTTC | CASSLGLAQETQYF
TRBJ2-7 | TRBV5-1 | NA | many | TGCGCCAGCAGCTCAGACGGGAAGTACGAGCAGTACTTC | CASSSDGKYEQYF
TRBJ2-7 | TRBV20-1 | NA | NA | TGCAGTGCCGGCAGGCTACCCAGCTCCTACGAGCAGTACTTC | CSAGRLPSSYEQYF
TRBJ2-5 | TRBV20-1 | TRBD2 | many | TGCAGTGCTAGAGAGGGTAGCGGGGGACAAGAGACCCAGTACTTC | CSAREGSGGQETQYF
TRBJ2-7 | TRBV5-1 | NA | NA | TGCGCCAGCAGCCTTGGGAGCGGAGGGGAGGACGAGCAGTACTTC | CASSLGSGGEDEQYF
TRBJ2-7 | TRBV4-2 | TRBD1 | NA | TGTGCCAGCAGCCCAAGGGACAGGGGGCTCAACGAGCAGTACTTC | CASSPRDRGLNEQYF